This entry lists 21 T cell receptor beta chains sequenced from one sample in a study of T cell responses to AZD1222 COVID-19 vaccine. Clones were read by immunoSEQ multiplex PCR, and TCRdb kept only the in-frame ones, dropping some. The sample has about 120,000 clones, approximately 93% seen once. Sequencing used peripheral blood, obtained on day 0 of AZD1222 vaccination. The receptors were sampled from an adult in good health.

The V call is TRBV20-1, the J call TRBJ1-1; the D is unclear. The ends were cut back, 3 bases at V and 1 base at J, with 6 bases in the middle. CDR3 length: 12 amino acids. CDR1 is DFQATT and CDR2 is SNEGSKA in the germline V gene (reference sequence). CDR3 protein: CSASTGNTEAFF. CDR3 nucleotide sequence: TGCAGTGCTAGTACGGGGAACACTGAAGCTTTCTTT.

The genes are TRBV30 and TRBJ2-4; D is unclear. Trimming left V 3 bases short and J 0 bases short, with 9 bases between. The CDR3 extends over 14 amino acids. Germline V gene lookup returns CDR1 GTSNPN and CDR2 SVGIG (reference sequence). The CDR3 here is CAWRAELAKNIQYF. CDR3 coding DNA: TGTGCCTGGAGGGCAGAACTAGCCAAAAACATTCAGTACTTC.

This clone was recorded once. This chain uses TRBV7-9 with TRBJ1-6, with D maybe TRBD1 (5 bases). V lost 6 bases and J lost 7, with 16 bases in between. Germline V gene sequence: CDR1 SEHNR, CDR2 FQNEAQ (reference sequence). The CDR3 runs 15 residues. CDR3 residues: CASSSDARGNSPLHF. DNA for the CDR3: TGTGCCAGCAGTTCCGACGCAAGGGGCAATTCACCCCTCCACTTT.

This rearrangement joins TRBV19 to TRBJ1-1, with a tentative D call TRBD1 (6 bases). There are 16 residues in the CDR3. Trimming removed 7 bases at V and 0 bases at J, with 18 bases between. Germline loops: CDR1 LNHDA, CDR2 SQIVND (reference sequence). The CDR3 sequence is CASIRAPGTLNTEAFF. The CDR3 coding sequence is TGTGCCAGTATTAGAGCCCCAGGGACACTGAACACTGAAGCTTTCTTT.

V and J are TRBV4-2 and TRBJ2-5; no clear D. Germline lookup yields CDR1 LGHNA and CDR2 YNFKEQ. This CDR3 spans 13 amino acids. V dropped 0 bases and J dropped 6 bases, with 8 bases sitting between them. The CDR3 DNA reads TGTGCCAGCAGCCAAGATTTACGGCAGACCCAGTACTTC. This translates into CASSQDLRQTQYF.

This chain uses TRBV28 with TRBJ2-1; unclear D gene. This CDR3 is built from 11 residues. The germline V gene has CDR1 MDHEN and CDR2 SYDVKM. Trimming cost V 6 bases and J 9 bases, with 9 bases left between them. The CDR3 DNA reads TGTGCCAGCAGGTCCCGAGGTGAGCAGTTCTTC. Protein: CASRSRGEQFF.

The chain combines TRBV27 with TRBJ2-2, with D maybe TRBD2 (6 bases). Germline-derived CDR1 and CDR2 are MNHEY and SMNVEV (reference sequence). The CDR3 has 16 residues. Trimming took off 5 bases at V and 5 bases at J, with 18 bases between the two ends. CDR3: CASSPSGGPSTGELFF. The DNA of the CDR3 is TGTGCCAGCAGTCCATCCGGAGGGCCCTCGACCGGGGAGCTGTTTTTT.

The gene calls are TRBV5-1 and TRBJ1-5; 7 bases match TRBD1. CDR3 length: 14 amino acids. Unmatched junction bases numbered 3, after V lost 0 bases and J lost 6 bases. The germline V gene encodes CDR1 SGHRS and CDR2 YFSETQ. CDR3 DNA: TGCGCCAGCAGCTTGGACAGGGGAGGTCAGCCCCAGCATTTT. It is translated as CASSLDRGGQPQHF.

This clone has a handful of counts. This sequence joins TRBV7-3 and TRBJ2-1, with 10 nucleotides matching TRBD2. The CDR3 has 16 amino acids. Germline loops: CDR1 SGHTA, CDR2 FQGTGA. Trimming removed 3 bases from V and 1 base from J; junction bases left unmatched: 3. The chain's CDR3 is CASSLVAGGSYNEQFF. The CDR3 DNA reads as TGTGCCAGCAGCTTGGTAGCGGGAGGTTCCTACAATGAGCAGTTCTTC.

The chain has TRBV4-1 and TRBJ1-4; no definite D call. Germline CDR1 and CDR2: MGHRA and YSYEKL. There are 13 residues in the CDR3. With 0 bases removed from V and 8 bases from J, the gap between germline ends came to 7 bases. Written as DNA, the CDR3 is TGCGCCAGCAGCCAAGAGGTCGGGGAAAAACTGTTTTTT. It encodes CASSQEVGEKLFF.

The rearrangement links TRBV19 to TRBJ2-3, with unresolved D. Germline values: CDR1 LNHDA, CDR2 SQIVND (reference sequence). Trimming stripped 7 bases from V and 0 bases from J, with 8 bases between. The CDR3 sequence is 13 residues long. The CDR3 region has the DNA TGTGCCAGTAAGTGGGCAAGCACAGATACGCAGTATTTT. Translating it yields CASKWASTDTQYF.

The genes are TRBV19 and TRBJ2-7, with TRBD1 identical over 9 bases. The CDR3 runs to 16 residues. Germline assignment: CDR1 LNHDA and CDR2 SQIVND (reference sequence). The ends lost 0 bases at V and 3 bases at J; junction bases unmatched: 6. The CDR3 nucleotides read TGTGCCAGTAGTATAGAGGGAAGACAGGGGGGCTACGAGCAGTACTTC. It encodes CASSIEGRQGGYEQYF.

V gene TRBV28 combines with J gene TRBJ1-1, with a weak D call TRBD1 (6 bases). V was clipped by 3 bases and J by 1 base, with 9 bases between them. The germline CDR1 and CDR2 sequences are MDHEN and SYDVKM. This CDR3 contains 14 residues. The CDR3 spells CASSFGGANTEAFF. Written as DNA, the CDR3 is TGTGCCAGCAGTTTTGGGGGGGCGAACACTGAAGCTTTCTTT.

This chain links TRBV4-1 with TRBJ2-3; no firm D call. The CDR3 length is 16 residues. Trimming shortened V by 1 base and J by 2 bases, and 13 bases separated the two germline ends. Germline loops: CDR1 MGHRA, CDR2 YSYEKL. The CDR3 sequence: CASSQGEYGYTDTQYF. The CDR3 DNA follows: TGCGCCAGCAGCCAAGGAGAGTACGGGTACACAGATACGCAGTATTTT.

This clone was seen only once. The V gene is TRBV15, the J gene TRBJ1-5; 8 bases match TRBD1. CDR3 length equals 15 residues. Per germline, CDR1 LNHNV and CDR2 YYDKDF (reference sequence). V was pared by 5 bases and J by 6 bases, with 9 bases of the junction left unmatched. CDR3 region: CATSSHRGSRQPQHF. DNA for the CDR3: TGTGCCACCAGCTCTCACAGGGGGTCGCGTCAGCCCCAGCATTTT.

V and J are TRBV4-2 and TRBJ2-5; D call uncertain. Germline V gene lookup returns CDR1 LGHNA and CDR2 YNFKEQ. V shed 5 bases and J shed 7 bases, with 20 bases lying between them. The CDR3 totals 15 residues. In DNA form, the CDR3 reads TGTGCCAGCAGCTCGTCCCGGCCCCCGGATGGGACCCAGTACTTC. Translation: CASSSSRPPDGTQYF.

The chain couples TRBV6-5 to TRBJ1-1, with D unresolved. The CDR3 totals 11 residues. Germline V gene sequence: CDR1 MNHEY, CDR2 SVGAGI. Trimming stripped 7 bases from V and 1 base from J, with 4 bases between. CDR3 DNA: TGTGCCAGCACCCAGAACACTGAAGCTTTCTTT. Its protein product is CASTQNTEAFF.

The chain combines TRBV29-1 with TRBJ1-1; no firm D call. CDR3 size: 13 residues. The germline V gene has CDR1 SQVTM and CDR2 ANQGSEA. Deletions cut 5 bases from V and 1 base from J, with 11 bases between. The CDR3 DNA sequence: TGCAGCGTTTCCGGACCAGGGAACACTGAAGCTTTCTTT. Translating it yields CSVSGPGNTEAFF.

The genes are TRBV7-9 and TRBJ1-4; D ambiguous. Trimming took 5 bases from V and 8 from J, leaving 18 bases between them. Germline lookup yields CDR1 SEHNR and CDR2 FQNEAQ (reference sequence). CDR3 length: 15 amino acids. The CDR3 nucleotides are TGTGCCAGCAGCCCCCCCGGCACGGTGGCCGAAAAACTGTTTTTT. Its translation: CASSPPGTVAEKLFF.

The J gene is TRBJ2-1, the V gene TRBV2; no clear D. V dropped 6 bases and J dropped 8 bases, with 20 bases sitting between them. The CDR3 has 15 amino acids. Germline assignment: CDR1 SNHLY and CDR2 FYNNEI. CDR3 region: CASSPDWARVYEQFF. Written as DNA, the CDR3 is TGTGCCAGCAGCCCCGACTGGGCTCGGGTGTATGAGCAGTTCTTC.

The table lists this clone with a count of one. V gene TRBV20-1 combines with J gene TRBJ1-2; 7 bases line up with TRBD1. Germline V CDR1 and CDR2: DFQATT, SNEGSKA (reference sequence). The J segment lost 5 bases and the V segment lost 6 bases, leaving 3 bases of the junction unmatched. This CDR3 is built from 11 residues. CDR3 nucleotides: TGCAGTGCGAGGGGGCGTTATGGCTACACCTTC. Its protein is CSARGRYGYTF.